The 5 T cell receptor beta chains below come from one sample, sequenced in a study of blood T cell repertoires in COVID-19. Only in-frame clones appear in the TCRdb table, and some are missing; sequencing was by immunoSEQ multiplex PCR. The sample holds about 300,000 clones, around 87% seen once. The sample taken for sequencing was PBMCs or T cells enriched from blood (not recorded which). Every receptor here comes from a woman aged 18-29 years with acute COVID-19.

This clone was seen a few times. J is TRBJ1-5 and V is TRBV2; 7 positions agree with TRBD1. The germline CDR1 and CDR2 sequences are SNHLY and FYNNEI. The junction had 11 bases not matched to a gene; V was cut back by 9 bases and J by 6 bases. The CDR3 loop spans 14 amino acids. The CDR3: CASKTTGVPQPQHF. As DNA, the CDR3 is TGTGCCAGTAAAACTACAGGGGTTCCTCAGCCCCAGCATTTT.

The rearrangement joins TRBV18 to TRBJ1-2; no clear D gene. Trimming shortened V by 3 bases and J by 2 bases, and 7 bases separated the two germline ends. The CDR3 is 13 amino acids. In germline, CDR1 is KGHSH, CDR2 LQKENI. In DNA form, the CDR3 reads TGTGCCAGCTCACCCTCGTCCAACTATGGCTACACCTTC. Translating gives CASSPSSNYGYTF.

This chain joins TRBV4-2 and TRBJ2-2; 15 bases are shared with TRBD2. The CDR3 has 19 amino acids. CDR1 is LGHNA, CDR2 YNFKEQ, per germline. Germline trimming cut 3 bases from V and 3 bases from J; bases unmatched to any gene: 8. In DNA form, the CDR3 reads TGTGCCAGCAGCCAGCCGCCGGGACTAGCGGGAGGAGACACCGGGGAGCTGTTTTTT. Its translation: CASSQPPGLAGGDTGELFF.

The chain couples TRBV29-1 to TRBJ1-2; D might be TRBD1 (6 bases). Germline V gene sequence: CDR1 SQVTM, CDR2 ANQGSEA. The CDR3 consists of 12 residues. The V gene lost 7 bases and the J gene lost 5 bases, with 14 bases spanning the gap. The CDR3 reads CSASGRGYGYTF. The DNA of the CDR3 is TGCAGCGCCTCCGGGAGGGGGTATGGCTACACCTTC.

This rearrangement joins TRBV4-2 to TRBJ2-1, with 8 positions matching TRBD2. This CDR3 has 17 residues. The V gene's germline CDR1 is LGHNA and CDR2 YNFKEQ. V lost 0 bases and J lost 0; bases outside the gene matches: 4. This CDR3 reads CASSQESGGSSYNEQFF. DNA of the CDR3: TGTGCCAGCAGCCAAGAGAGCGGGGGAAGCTCCTACAATGAGCAGTTCTTC.